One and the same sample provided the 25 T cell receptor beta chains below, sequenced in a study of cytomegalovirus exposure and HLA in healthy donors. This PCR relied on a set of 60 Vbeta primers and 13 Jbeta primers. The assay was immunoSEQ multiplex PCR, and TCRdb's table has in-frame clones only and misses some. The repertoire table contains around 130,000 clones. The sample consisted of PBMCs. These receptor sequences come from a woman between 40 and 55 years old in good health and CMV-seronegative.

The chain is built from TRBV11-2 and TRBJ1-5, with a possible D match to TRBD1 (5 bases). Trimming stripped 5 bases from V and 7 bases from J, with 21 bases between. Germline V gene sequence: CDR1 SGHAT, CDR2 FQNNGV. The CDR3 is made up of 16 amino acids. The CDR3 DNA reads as TGTGCCAGCAGCCTCCACGGTCGGGGGTTGGGACAGCCCCAGCATTTT. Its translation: CASSLHGRGLGQPQHF.

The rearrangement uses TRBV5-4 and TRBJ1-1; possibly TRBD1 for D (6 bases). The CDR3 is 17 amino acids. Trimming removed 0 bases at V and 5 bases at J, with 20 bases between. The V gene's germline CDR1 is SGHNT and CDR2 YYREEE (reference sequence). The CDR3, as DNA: TGTGCCAGCAGCTTGGGGGGGGGCAGGGCGAGACGGACTGAAGCTTTCTTT. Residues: CASSLGGGRARRTEAFF. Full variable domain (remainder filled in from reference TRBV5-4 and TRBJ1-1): ETGVTQSPTHLIKTRGQQVTLRCSSQSGHNTVSWYQQALGQGPQFIFQYYREEENGRGNFPPRFSGLQFPNYSSELNVNALELDDSALYLCASSLGGGRARRTEAFFGQGTRLTVV.

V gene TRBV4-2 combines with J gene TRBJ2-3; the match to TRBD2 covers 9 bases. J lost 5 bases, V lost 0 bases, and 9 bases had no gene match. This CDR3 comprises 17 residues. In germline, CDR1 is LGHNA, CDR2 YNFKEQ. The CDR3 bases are TGTGCCAGCAGCCAAGATCCCCCGGCGGGGGGGAAAGATACGCAGTATTTT. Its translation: CASSQDPPAGGKDTQYF.

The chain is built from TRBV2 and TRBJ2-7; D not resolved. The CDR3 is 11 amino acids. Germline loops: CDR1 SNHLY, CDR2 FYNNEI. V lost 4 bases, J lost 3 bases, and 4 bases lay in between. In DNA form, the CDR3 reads TGTGCCAGCAGTGCCTTCTACGAGCAGTACTTC. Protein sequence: CASSAFYEQYF.

The CDR3 loop is CASSQEAPGGGTDTQYF. The CDR3 coding sequence is TGCGCCAGCAGCCAAGAGGCCCCGGGGGGCGGAACAGATACGCAGTATTTT. The chain has TRBV4-3 and TRBJ2-3; a weak D match, TRBD2 (7 bases). The CDR3 is made up of 17 amino acids. Germline-derived CDR1 and CDR2 are LGHNA and YSLEER. Trimming pared 0 bases from V and 3 bases from J, leaving 16 bases between.

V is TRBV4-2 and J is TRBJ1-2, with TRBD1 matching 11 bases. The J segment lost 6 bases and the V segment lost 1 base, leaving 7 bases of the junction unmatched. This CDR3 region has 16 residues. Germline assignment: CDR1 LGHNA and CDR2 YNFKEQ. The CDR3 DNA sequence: TGTGCCAGCAGCCAAGTCTCACCGGGACAGGGGGATGGCTACACCTTC. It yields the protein CASSQVSPGQGDGYTF.

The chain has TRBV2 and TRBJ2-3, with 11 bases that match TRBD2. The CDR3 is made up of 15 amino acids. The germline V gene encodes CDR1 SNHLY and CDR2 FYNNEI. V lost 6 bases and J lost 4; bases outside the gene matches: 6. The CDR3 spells CASRTSGGLSDTQYF. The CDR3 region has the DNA TGTGCCAGCAGAACTAGCGGGGGCCTCTCAGATACGCAGTATTTT.

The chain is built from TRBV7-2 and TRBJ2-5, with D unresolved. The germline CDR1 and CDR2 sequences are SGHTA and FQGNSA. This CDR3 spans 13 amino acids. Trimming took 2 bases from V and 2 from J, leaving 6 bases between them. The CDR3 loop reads CASSLSLQETQYF. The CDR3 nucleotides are TGTGCCAGCAGCTTATCCCTACAAGAGACCCAGTACTTC. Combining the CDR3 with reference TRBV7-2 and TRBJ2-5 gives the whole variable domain GAGVSQSPSNKVTEKGKDVELRCDPISGHTALYWYRQSLGQGLEFLIYFQGNSAPDKSGLPSDRFSAERTGGSVSTLTIQRTQQEDSAVYLCASSLSLQETQYFGPGTRLLVL.

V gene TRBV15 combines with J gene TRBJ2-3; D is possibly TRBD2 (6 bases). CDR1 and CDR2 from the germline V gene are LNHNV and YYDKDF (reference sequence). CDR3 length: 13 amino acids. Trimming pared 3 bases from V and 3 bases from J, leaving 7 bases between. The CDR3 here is CATSRGGTDTQYF. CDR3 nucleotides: TGTGCCACCAGCAGGGGGGGTACAGATACGCAGTATTTT. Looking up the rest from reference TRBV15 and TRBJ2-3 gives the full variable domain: DAMVIQNPRYQVTQFGKPVTLSCSQTLNHNVMYWYQQKSSQAPKLLFHYYDKDFNNEADTPDNFQSRRPNTSFCFLDIRSPGLGDTAMYLCATSRGGTDTQYFGPGTRLTVL.

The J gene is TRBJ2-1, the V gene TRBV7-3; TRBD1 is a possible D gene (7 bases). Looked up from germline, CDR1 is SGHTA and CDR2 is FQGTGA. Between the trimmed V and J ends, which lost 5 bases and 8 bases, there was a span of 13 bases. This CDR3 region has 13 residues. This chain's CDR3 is CASSIQGEDEQFF. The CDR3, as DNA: TGTGCCAGCAGCATTCAGGGGGAGGATGAGCAGTTCTTC.

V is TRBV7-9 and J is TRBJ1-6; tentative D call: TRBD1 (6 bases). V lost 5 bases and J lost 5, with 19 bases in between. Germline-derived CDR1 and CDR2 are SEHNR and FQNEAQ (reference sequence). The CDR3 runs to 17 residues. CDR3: CASSDMDGTFHNSPLHF. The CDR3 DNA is TGTGCCAGCAGCGATATGGACGGGACATTCCATAATTCACCCCTCCACTTT.

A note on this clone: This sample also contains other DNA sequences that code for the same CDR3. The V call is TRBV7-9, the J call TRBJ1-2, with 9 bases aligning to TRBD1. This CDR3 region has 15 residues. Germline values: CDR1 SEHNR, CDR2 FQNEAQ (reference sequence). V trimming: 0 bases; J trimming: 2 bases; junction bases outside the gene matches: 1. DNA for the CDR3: TGTGCCAGCAGCTTAGCCGGGACAGGGAACTATGGCTACACCTTC. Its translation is CASSLAGTGNYGYTF.

CDR3 nucleotide sequence: TGCGCCAGCAGCTTGTGGCGGGACAGGGGTTCTTTGGGCTACACCTTC. Protein sequence: CASSLWRDRGSLGYTF. The gene calls are TRBV5-1 and TRBJ1-2; 10 positions match TRBD1. Looked up from germline, CDR1 is SGHRS and CDR2 is YFSETQ. The CDR3 extends over 16 amino acids. V lost 1 base, J lost 8 bases, and 11 bases stayed unmatched.

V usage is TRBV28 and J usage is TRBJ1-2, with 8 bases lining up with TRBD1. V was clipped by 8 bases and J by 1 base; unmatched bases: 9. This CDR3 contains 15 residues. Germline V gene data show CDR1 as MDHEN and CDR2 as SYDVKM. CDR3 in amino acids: CASVDQGADNYGYTF. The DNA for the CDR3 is TGTGCCAGCGTCGACCAGGGGGCTGATAACTATGGCTACACCTTC.

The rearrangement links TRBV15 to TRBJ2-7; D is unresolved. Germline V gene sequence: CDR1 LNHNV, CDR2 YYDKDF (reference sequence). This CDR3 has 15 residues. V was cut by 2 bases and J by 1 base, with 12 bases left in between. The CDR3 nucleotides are TGTGCCACCAGCAGATCTAGGTCCCGATCCTACGAGCAGTACGTC. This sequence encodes CATSRSRSRSYEQYV.

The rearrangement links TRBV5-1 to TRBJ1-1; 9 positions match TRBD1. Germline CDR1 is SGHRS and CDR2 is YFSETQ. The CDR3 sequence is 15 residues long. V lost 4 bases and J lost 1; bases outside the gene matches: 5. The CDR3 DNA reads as TGCGCCAGCAGCCCGTACAGGGGGCAGAACACTGAAGCTTTCTTT. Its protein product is CASSPYRGQNTEAFF.

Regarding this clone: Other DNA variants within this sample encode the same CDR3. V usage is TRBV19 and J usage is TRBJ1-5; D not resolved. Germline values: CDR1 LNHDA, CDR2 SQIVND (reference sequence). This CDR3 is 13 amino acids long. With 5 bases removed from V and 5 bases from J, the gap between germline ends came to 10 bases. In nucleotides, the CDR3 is TGTGCCAGTAGTTTCTATGGAGATCAGCCCCAGCATTTT. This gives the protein CASSFYGDQPQHF.

The CDR3 DNA follows: TGTGCCACCAGCAGAGGGGGGGACCCCTCCTCTGGGGCCAACGTCCTGACTTTC. Translation: CATSRGGDPSSGANVLTF. The V call is TRBV15, the J call TRBJ2-6, with a weak D call TRBD2 (6 bases). Trimming removed 1 base from V and 0 bases from J, with 13 bases in between. CDR1 and CDR2 from the germline V gene are LNHNV and YYDKDF (reference sequence). This CDR3 is built from 18 residues.

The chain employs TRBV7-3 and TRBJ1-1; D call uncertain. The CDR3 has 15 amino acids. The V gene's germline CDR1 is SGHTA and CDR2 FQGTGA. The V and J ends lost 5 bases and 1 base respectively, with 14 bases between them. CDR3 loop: CASSPTGSENTEAFF. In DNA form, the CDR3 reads TGTGCCAGCAGCCCAACCGGGAGCGAGAACACTGAAGCTTTCTTT. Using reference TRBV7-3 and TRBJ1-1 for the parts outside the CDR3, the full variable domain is GAGVSQTPSNKVTEKGKYVELRCDPISGHTALYWYRQSLGQGPEFLIYFQGTGAADDSGLPNDRFFAVRPEGSVSTLKIQRTERGDSAVYLCASSPTGSENTEAFFGQGTRLTVV.

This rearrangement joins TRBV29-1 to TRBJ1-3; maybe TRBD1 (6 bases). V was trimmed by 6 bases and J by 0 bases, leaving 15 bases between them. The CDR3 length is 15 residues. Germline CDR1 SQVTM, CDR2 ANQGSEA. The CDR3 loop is CSVRTGSNSGNTIYF. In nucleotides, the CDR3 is TGCAGCGTACGTACAGGGAGTAACTCTGGAAACACCATATATTTT.

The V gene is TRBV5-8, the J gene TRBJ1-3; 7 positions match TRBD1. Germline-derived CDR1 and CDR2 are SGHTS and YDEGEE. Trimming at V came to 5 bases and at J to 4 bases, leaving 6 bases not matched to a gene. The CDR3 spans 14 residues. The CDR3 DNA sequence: TGTGCCAGCAGAGAACGGACAGGAGGAAACACCATATATTTT. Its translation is CASRERTGGNTIYF.

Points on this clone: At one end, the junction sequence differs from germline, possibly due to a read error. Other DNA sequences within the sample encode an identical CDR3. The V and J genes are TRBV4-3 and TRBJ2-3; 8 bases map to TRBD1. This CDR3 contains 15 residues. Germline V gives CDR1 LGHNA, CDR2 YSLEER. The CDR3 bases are TGCGCCAGCAGCTTACGGACAGGGTCGACAGATACGCAGTATTTC. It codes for CASSLRTGSTDTQYF.

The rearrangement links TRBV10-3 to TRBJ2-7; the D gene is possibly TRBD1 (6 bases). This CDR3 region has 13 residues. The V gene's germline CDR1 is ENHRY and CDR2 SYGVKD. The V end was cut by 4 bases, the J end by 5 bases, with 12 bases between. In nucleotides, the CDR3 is TGTGCCATCAGTGCCTCACAGGGAAACGAGCAGTACGTC. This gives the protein CAISASQGNEQYV.

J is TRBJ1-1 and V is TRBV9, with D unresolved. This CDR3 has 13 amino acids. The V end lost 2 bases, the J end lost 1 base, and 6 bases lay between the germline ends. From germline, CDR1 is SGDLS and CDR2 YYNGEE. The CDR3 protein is CASSVSSNTEAFF. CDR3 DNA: TGTGCCAGCAGCGTTTCTTCGAACACTGAAGCTTTCTTT. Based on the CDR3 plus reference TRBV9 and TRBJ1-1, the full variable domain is DSGVTQTPKHLITATGQRVTLRCSPRSGDLSVYWYQQSLDQGLQFLIQYYNGEERAKGNILERFSAQQFPDLHSELNLSSLELGDSALYFCASSVSSNTEAFFGQGTRLTVV.

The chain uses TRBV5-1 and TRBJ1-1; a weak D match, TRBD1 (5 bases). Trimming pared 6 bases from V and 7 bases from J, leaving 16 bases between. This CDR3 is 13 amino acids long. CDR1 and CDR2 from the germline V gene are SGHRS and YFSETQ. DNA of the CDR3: TGCGCCAGCACCCTTCAGGGTCGTAGTGAAGCTTTCTTT. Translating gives CASTLQGRSEAFF.